These 11 T cell receptor beta chains were sequenced from one sample in a study of memory CD4+ T cells and cytomegalovirus serostatus. Single viable CD3+CD4+CD8-CD45RO+ cells were sorted as the memory CD4+ T cells. Profiling relied on immunoSEQ multiplex PCR, and the TCRdb table lists in-frame clones only, not all of them. This sample has 45,000 to 60,000 clones, with approximately 82% found just once. The sequenced sample was memory CD4+ T cells from blood. These receptors were taken from an adult in good health and CMV-seropositive.

The CDR3 nucleotides are TGTGCCAGCAGCTCCCTGCGGGGTGCTGAAGCTTTCTTT. This codes for CASSSLRGAEAFF. V is TRBV5-6 and J is TRBJ1-1, with no clear D. V gave up 3 bases and J gave up 6 bases, with 12 bases separating them. This CDR3 contains 13 residues. CDR1 is SGHDT and CDR2 is YYEEEE in the germline V gene.

The chain is built from TRBV5-1 and TRBJ2-6; D is ambiguous. CDR1 and CDR2 (germline): SGHRS, YFSETQ. The CDR3 is made up of 12 amino acids. Trimming stripped 6 bases from V and 8 bases from J, with 9 bases between. CDR3: CASKIGTNVLTF. Here the CDR3 DNA reads TGCGCCAGCAAAATCGGAACCAACGTCCTGACTTTC.

V gene TRBV5-1 combines with J gene TRBJ1-6, with a possible D match to TRBD1 (5 bases). The V gene's germline CDR1 is SGHRS and CDR2 YFSETQ. This CDR3 contains 17 residues. V lost 4 bases to trimming and J lost 0 bases, with 14 bases between them. DNA for the CDR3: TGCGCCAGCAGCAGACAGAGCCGGAGCTCCTATAATTCACCCCTCCACTTT. It yields the protein CASSRQSRSSYNSPLHF.

CDR3 loop: CASRLYRGDEQYF. CDR3 sequence (DNA): TGTGCCAGCAGACTCTACAGAGGTGACGAGCAGTACTTC. V is TRBV6-1 and J is TRBJ2-7; D unclear. The ends were cut back, 6 bases at V and 5 bases at J, with 14 bases in the middle. The CDR3 sequence is 13 residues long. Germline CDR1 and CDR2: MNHNS and SASEGT.

The genes are TRBV5-1 and TRBJ2-1; 10 bases fit TRBD2. Germline CDR1 SGHRS, CDR2 YFSETQ. Trimming removed 3 bases from V and 2 bases from J; junction bases left unmatched: 2. This CDR3 contains 15 residues. CDR3 nucleotides: TGCGCCAGCAGCTCAGGACTAGCGGCCTACAATGAGCAGTTCTTC. Protein sequence: CASSSGLAAYNEQFF.

This clone was recorded once. The chain has TRBV7-9 and TRBJ2-1; D is uncertain. V lost 3 bases to trimming and J lost 5 bases, with 11 bases between them. CDR3 length: 14 amino acids. The germline V gene has CDR1 SEHNR and CDR2 FQNEAQ (reference sequence). The CDR3 DNA is TGTGCCAGCAGCTTCTTGAGGATAGACAATGAGCAGTTCTTC. This encodes CASSFLRIDNEQFF.

This clone has only a few counts. The rearrangement uses TRBV2 and TRBJ1-3; no clear D gene. V dropped 3 bases and J dropped 7 bases, with 16 bases sitting between them. CDR3 length: 15 residues. Germline assignment: CDR1 SNHLY and CDR2 FYNNEI. CDR3 DNA sequence: TGTGCCAGCAGTGAGACGGGTCTGGGGTCGAACACCATATATTTT. Encoded protein: CASSETGLGSNTIYF.

V gene TRBV28 combines with J gene TRBJ1-5; D might be TRBD1 (5 bases). V was cut by 3 bases and J by 3 bases, with 12 bases left in between. The CDR3 totals 15 residues. CDR1 and CDR2 from the germline V gene are MDHEN and SYDVKM. The CDR3 region is CASSFRDGPNQPQHF. The CDR3 nucleotides are TGTGCCAGCAGTTTCCGGGACGGACCCAATCAGCCCCAGCATTTT.

The chain links TRBV19 to TRBJ2-7, with D perhaps being TRBD1 or TRBD2 (6 bases each). Trimming took off 4 bases at V and 6 bases at J, with 13 bases between the two ends. The length of the CDR3 is 13 residues. Germline V gene lookup returns CDR1 LNHDA and CDR2 SQIVND (reference sequence). CDR3 amino acids: CASSRGAGAEQYF. The CDR3 nucleotides are TGTGCCAGTAGTAGGGGGGCGGGCGCCGAGCAGTACTTC.

The rearrangement links TRBV7-2 to TRBJ1-2; D may be TRBD1 (5 bases). From germline, CDR1 is SGHTA and CDR2 FQGNSA. Trimming shortened V by 6 bases and J by 6 bases, and 14 bases separated the two germline ends. This CDR3 is built from 13 residues. The CDR3 nucleotides are TGTGCCAGCAGTCAACAAGCGGGGGATGGCTACACCTTC. Its translation is CASSQQAGDGYTF.

V gene TRBV18 combines with J gene TRBJ2-2, with no clear D. CDR1 KGHSH and CDR2 LQKENI come from the germline V gene. Trimming left V 2 bases short and J 0 bases short, with 4 bases between. The CDR3 sequence is 14 residues long. The CDR3 DNA is TGTGCCAGCTCACCAACGGCGAACACCGGGGAGCTGTTTTTT. Protein product: CASSPTANTGELFF. The variable domain in full, with the rest retrieved from reference TRBV18 and TRBJ2-2, is NAGVMQNPRHLVRRRGQEARLRCSPMKGHSHVYWYRQLPEEGLKFMVYLQKENIIDESGMPKERFSAEFPKEGPSILRIQQVVRGDSAAYFCASSPTANTGELFFGEGSRLTVL.